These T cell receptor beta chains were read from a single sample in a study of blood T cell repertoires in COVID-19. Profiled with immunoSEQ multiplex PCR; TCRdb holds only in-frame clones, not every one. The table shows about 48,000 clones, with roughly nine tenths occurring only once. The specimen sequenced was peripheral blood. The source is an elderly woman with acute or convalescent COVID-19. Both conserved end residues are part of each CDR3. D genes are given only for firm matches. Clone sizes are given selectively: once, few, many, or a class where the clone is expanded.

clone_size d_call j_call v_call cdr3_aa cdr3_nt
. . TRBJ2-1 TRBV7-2 CASARRLANNEQFF TGTGCCAGCGCCCGCAGGCTAGCTAACAATGAGCAGTTCTTC
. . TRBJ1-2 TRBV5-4 CASSQGLALGYTF TGTGCCAGCAGCCAAGGACTGGCCCTTGGCTACACCTTC
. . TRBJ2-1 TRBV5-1 CASSPQGYNEQFF TGCGCCAGCAGCCCACAGGGTTACAATGAGCAGTTCTTC
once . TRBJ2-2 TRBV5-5 CASSGDSAINTGELFF TGTGCCAGCAGCGGGGACTCAGCCATAAACACCGGGGAGCTGTTTTTT
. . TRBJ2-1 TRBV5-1 CASSFRDFNNEQFF TGCGCCAGCAGCTTCCGGGACTTCAACAATGAGCAGTTCTTC
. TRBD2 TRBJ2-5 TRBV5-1 CASTPRAGEQETQYF TGCGCCAGCACCCCCAGGGCGGGAGAACAAGAGACCCAGTACTTC
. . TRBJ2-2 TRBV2 CASSETDSANTGELFF TGTGCCAGCAGTGAAACTGACAGCGCGAACACCGGGGAGCTGTTTTTT
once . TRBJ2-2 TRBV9 CASSVAQLGGPNTGELFF TGTGCCAGCAGCGTAGCGCAGCTGGGCGGGCCGAACACCGGGGAGCTGTTTTTT
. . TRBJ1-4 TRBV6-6 CASSFRFRATNEKLFF TGTGCCAGCAGTTTTCGATTCAGGGCAACTAATGAAAAACTGTTTTTT
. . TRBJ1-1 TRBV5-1 CASSLGTVEATEAFF TGCGCCAGCAGCTTGGGGACAGTTGAGGCCACTGAAGCTTTCTTT
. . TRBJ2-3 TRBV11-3 CASSSPKADRADTQYF TGTGCCAGCAGCTCCCCCAAAGCTGACCGGGCAGATACGCAGTATTTT
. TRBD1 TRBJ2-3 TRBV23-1 CASSQRQGRDTQYF TGCGCCAGCAGTCAAAGACAGGGCCGGGATACGCAGTATTTT
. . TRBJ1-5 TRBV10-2 CASSPPGSNQPQHF TGCGCCAGCAGCCCGCCAGGATCCAATCAGCCCCAGCATTTT
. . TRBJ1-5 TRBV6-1 CASSEGGGTANQPQHF TGTGCCAGCAGTGAAGGGGGGGGCACCGCCAATCAGCCCCAGCATTTT
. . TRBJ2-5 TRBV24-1 CATSAARDQETQYF TGTGCCACCAGTGCAGCTAGAGATCAAGAGACCCAGTACTTC
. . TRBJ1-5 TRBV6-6 CASSYSIGGQPQHF TGTGCCAGCAGTTACTCGATCGGGGGTCAGCCCCAGCATTTT
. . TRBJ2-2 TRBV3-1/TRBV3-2 CASSHPAGRGAGELFF TGTGCCAGCAGCCACCCAGCCGGCAGGGGGGCCGGGGAGCTGTTTTTT
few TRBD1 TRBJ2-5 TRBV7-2 CASSEDRAFQETQYF TGTGCCAGCAGCGAGGACAGGGCTTTCCAAGAGACCCAGTACTTC
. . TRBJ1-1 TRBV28 CASRWGVTEAFF TGTGCCAGCCGCTGGGGGGTCACTGAAGCTTTCTTT
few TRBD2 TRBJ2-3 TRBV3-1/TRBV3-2 CASSQVPSSGVDTQYF TGTGCCAGCAGCCAAGTTCCTTCTAGCGGGGTAGATACGCAGTATTTT
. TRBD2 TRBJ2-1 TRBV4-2 CASSQEPLILAGGRNEQFF TGTGCCAGCAGCCAAGAACCCCTAATCCTAGCGGGGGGGCGTAATGAGCAGTTCTTC
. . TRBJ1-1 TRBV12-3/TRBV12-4 CASRGQTTEAFF TGTGCCAGCAGGGGACAAACCACTGAAGCTTTCTTT
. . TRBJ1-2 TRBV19 CASSTTTGEGYGYTF TGTGCCAGTAGTACAACGACGGGAGAGGGCTATGGCTACACCTTC
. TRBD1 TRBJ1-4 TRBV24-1 CATSDPTGGRDEKLFF TGTGCCACCAGTGATCCTACAGGGGGGAGAGATGAAAAACTGTTTTTT
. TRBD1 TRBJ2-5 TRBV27 CASSTRTGETQYF TGTGCCAGCAGTACTCGGACAGGGGAGACCCAGTACTTC
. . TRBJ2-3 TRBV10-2 CASSEGARVQDTQYF TGCGCCAGCAGTGAGGGGGCTAGGGTACAAGATACGCAGTATTTT
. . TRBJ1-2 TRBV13 CASSGGPTNYGYTF TGTGCCAGCAGCGGGGGCCCTACTAACTATGGCTACACCTTC
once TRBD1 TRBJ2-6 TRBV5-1 CASSAGTAGANVLTF TGCGCCAGCAGCGCCGGGACAGCTGGGGCCAACGTCCTGACTTTC
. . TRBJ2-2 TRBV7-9 CASSLSVPGQGELFF TGTGCCAGCAGCTTATCAGTCCCTGGGCAGGGGGAGCTGTTTTTT
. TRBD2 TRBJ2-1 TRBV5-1 CASSLAGLAGGEQFF TGCGCCAGCAGCTTGGCCGGACTAGCGGGGGGCGAGCAGTTCTTC
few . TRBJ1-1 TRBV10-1 CASSEDSEGNTEAFF TGCGCCAGCAGTGAAGATAGCGAAGGGAACACTGAAGCTTTCTTT
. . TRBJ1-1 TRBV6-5 CASELYVQGMSEAFF TGTGCCAGCGAGCTCTACGTACAGGGAATGAGTGAAGCTTTCTTT
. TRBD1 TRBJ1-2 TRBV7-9 CASSARQGAWGYGYTF TGTGCCAGCAGCGCCCGTCAGGGGGCATGGGGATATGGCTACACCTTC
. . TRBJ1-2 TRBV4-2 CASSQEAVPHYGYTF TGTGCCAGCAGCCAAGAGGCGGTTCCTCACTATGGCTACACCTTC
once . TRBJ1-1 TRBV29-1 CSVVGRGGTEAFF TGCAGCGTTGTGGGCAGGGGCGGCACTGAAGCTTTCTTT
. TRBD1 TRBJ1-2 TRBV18 CASSPAGGAGDGYTF TGTGCCAGCTCACCGGCAGGGGGCGCGGGAGATGGCTACACCTTC
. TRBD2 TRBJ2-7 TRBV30 CAWSSGGVYEQYF TGTGCCTGGAGCTCGGGAGGGGTCTACGAGCAGTACTTC
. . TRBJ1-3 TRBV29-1 CSVGERGGTIYF TGCAGCGTTGGAGAGAGGGGAGGCACCATATATTTT
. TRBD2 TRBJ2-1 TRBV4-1 CASSPTGGGRLNEQFF TGCGCCAGCAGCCCCACGGGCGGGGGGCGACTCAATGAGCAGTTCTTC
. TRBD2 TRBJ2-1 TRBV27 CASSSYSGGARNEQFF TGTGCCAGCAGTTCATACAGCGGGGGGGCCCGGAATGAGCAGTTCTTC
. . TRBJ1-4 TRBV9 CASSPTTEGNEKLFF TGTGCCAGCAGCCCGACCACCGAGGGAAATGAAAAACTGTTTTTT
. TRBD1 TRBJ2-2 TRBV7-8 CASSPQAGTGMAGELFF TGTGCCAGCAGCCCCCAAGCCGGGACAGGAATGGCCGGGGAGCTGTTTTTT
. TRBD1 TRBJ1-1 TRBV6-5 CASTNRGLNTEAFF TGTGCCAGCACGAACAGGGGGCTGAACACTGAAGCTTTCTTT
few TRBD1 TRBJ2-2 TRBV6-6 CAGRDRGTGELFF TGTGCCGGCCGGGACAGAGGCACCGGGGAGCTGTTTTTT
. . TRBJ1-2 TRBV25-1 CASSNEVGGRYGYTF TGTGCCAGCAGTAACGAGGTAGGCGGGAGGTATGGCTACACCTTC
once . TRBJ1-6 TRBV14 CASSQQGKSPLHF TGTGCCAGCAGCCAACAGGGGAAGTCACCCCTCCACTTT
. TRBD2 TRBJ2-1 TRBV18 CASSPILAGGPNEQFF TGTGCCAGCTCACCAATCCTAGCGGGGGGGCCAAATGAGCAGTTCTTC
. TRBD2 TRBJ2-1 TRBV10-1 CASSDLLAGVLNEQFF TGCGCCAGCAGTGACCTACTAGCGGGGGTCTTAAATGAGCAGTTCTTC
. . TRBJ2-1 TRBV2 CASSPGLSTDEQFF TGTGCCAGCAGTCCGGGACTCTCAACGGATGAGCAGTTCTTC